Sequencing of this TCR beta chain was carried out in a study of blood T cell repertoires in COVID-19. The wider study: The study drew acute and convalescent COVID-19 samples from the United States, Italy and Spain. From T cells, B-cell-depleted T cells, or PBMCs came the material, which was cDNA or gDNA.

Per the authors' pipeline: Estimation of nucleated cell counts relied on the amplification of reference gene primers. Some clones are missing from TCRdb's copy, which holds only in-frame ones; the method was immunoSEQ multiplex PCR. That table furnishes V, J and clone size, whereas the DNA furnished D and trimming. The data contain approximately 70,000 clones, 79% of them singletons. CDR1 is WSHSY, CDR2 SAAADI, per germline. Germline trimming cut 8 bases from V and 4 bases from J; bases unmatched to any gene: 14. This CDR3 has 16 residues. This clonotype was sampled from a man aged 55 to 69 with active or convalescent COVID-19. The rearrangement joins TRBV10-2 to TRBJ2-3; 8 bases align to TRBD2. The source material was peripheral blood. Here the CDR3 DNA reads TGCGCCAGCGGGGGAGGACTAGCTGGGATTTCAGATACGCAGTATTTT. It translates to CASGGGLAGISDTQYF.